Listed below are T cell receptor beta chains from one sample, sequenced in a study of Ad26.COV2.S vaccination and SARS-CoV-2 variants. Using immunoSEQ multiplex PCR, the repertoire was profiled, and TCRdb retains in-frame clones only, with some absent. This sample has about 430,000 clones, with 90% found just once. This specimen was peripheral blood, taken in a trial of Ad26.COV2.S vaccine versus placebo. These receptors were obtained from a person between 18 and 60 years old who received the Ad26.COV2.S COVID-19 vaccine or a placebo. CDR3s include the opening cysteine and the closing phenylalanine or tryptophan. Each record gives: V gene, J gene, CDR3 length, clone size, D gene, CDR3 protein, CDR3 DNA. The D gene is left open where the match is weak. Some rows mark clone size as missing; the rest say once, few, many or name a class of expanded clone.

TRBV3-1/TRBV3-2,TRBJ1-2,14,.,.,CASSQDPGFYGYTF,TGTGCCAGCAGCCAAGATCCCGGATTCTATGGCTACACCTTC
TRBV6-1,TRBJ2-7,12,.,.,CASSEAGGEQYF,TGTGCCAGCAGTGAAGCAGGGGGCGAGCAGTACTTC
TRBV30,TRBJ2-5,12,.,TRBD1,CAWSGGGETQYF,TGTGCCTGGAGTGGAGGGGGCGAGACCCAGTACTTC
TRBV11-2,TRBJ2-6,19,.,TRBD2,CASSLDFWGGVSGANVLTF,TGTGCCAGCAGCTTAGATTTCTGGGGGGGAGTCTCTGGGGCCAACGTCCTGACTTTC
TRBV6-2/TRBV6-3,TRBJ1-6,14,.,TRBD1,CASSNGQGPSPLHF,TGTGCCAGCAGCAACGGACAGGGTCCCTCACCCCTCCACTTT
TRBV7-8,TRBJ2-7,16,.,TRBD2,CASSLRLAGPVGEQYF,TGTGCCAGCAGCTTAAGATTAGCGGGACCAGTCGGCGAGCAGTACTTC
TRBV25-1,TRBJ2-5,15,.,TRBD1,CASSDLGQPQETQYF,TGTGCCAGCAGTGACCTGGGACAGCCTCAAGAGACCCAGTACTTC
TRBV29-1,TRBJ2-7,12,.,.,CSVATDLYEQYF,TGCAGCGTTGCTACAGATCTCTACGAGCAGTACTTC
TRBV14,TRBJ1-2,18,.,.,CASSQGLSWASVHYGYTF,TGTGCCAGCAGCCAAGGATTGAGCTGGGCATCGGTTCACTATGGCTACACCTTC
TRBV11-2,TRBJ2-7,15,.,TRBD2,CASRSLAAGPYEQYF,TGTGCCAGCAGGTCTCTAGCGGCCGGTCCCTACGAGCAGTACTTC
TRBV6-2/TRBV6-3,TRBJ1-5,13,.,.,CASSNGPNQPQHF,TGTGCCAGCAGTAACGGGCCTAATCAGCCCCAGCATTTT
TRBV6-5,TRBJ1-5,15,few,.,CASSYAADTVAPQHF,TGTGCCAGCAGTTACGCCGCTGATACAGTGGCGCCCCAGCATTTT
TRBV10-1,TRBJ1-1,14,.,.,CASSESGLNTEAFF,TGCGCCAGCAGTGAGTCGGGGTTGAACACTGAAGCTTTCTTT
TRBV5-4,TRBJ2-3,13,.,.,CASSLTSTDTQYF,TGTGCCAGCAGCTTGACCAGCACAGATACGCAGTATTTT
TRBV7-8,TRBJ2-7,13,.,.,CASSPYSPYEQYF,TGTGCCAGCAGCCCGTACTCCCCCTACGAGCAGTACTTC
TRBV7-8,TRBJ1-2,15,.,TRBD1,CASSLDRGLSYGYTF,TGTGCCAGCAGCTTAGACAGGGGGCTTAGCTATGGCTACACCTTC
TRBV24-1,TRBJ1-5,14,.,.,CATSDRGRWEPQHF,TGTGCCACCAGTGACAGGGGACGGTGGGAGCCCCAGCATTTT
TRBV9,TRBJ1-1,15,.,TRBD1,CASSVGTGANTEAFF,TGTGCCAGCAGCGTAGGGACAGGGGCAAACACTGAAGCTTTCTTT
TRBV11-3,TRBJ2-3,15,.,.,CASSLEGRATDTQYF,TGTGCCAGCAGCTTAGAAGGACGAGCCACAGATACGCAGTATTTT
TRBV10-3,TRBJ2-3,14,.,TRBD2,CASLGLADTDTQYF,TGTGCCAGCCTGGGACTAGCGGACACAGATACGCAGTATTTT
TRBV7-9,TRBJ2-3,16,.,.,CASSLGNSGHTDTQYF,TGTGCCAGCAGCTTAGGGAATAGCGGACACACAGATACGCAGTATTTT
TRBV7-2,TRBJ2-2,18,once,.,CASSRQSRDSANTGELFF,TGTGCCAGCAGCCGTCAGTCCCGGGACTCCGCGAACACCGGGGAGCTGTTTTTT
TRBV4-2,TRBJ1-6,14,once,TRBD1,CASSPDRSASPLHF,TGTGCCAGCAGCCCGGACAGGTCGGCGTCTCCCCTCCACTTT
TRBV2,TRBJ1-1,15,.,.,CASSEGQAAYTEAFF,TGTGCCAGCAGTGAAGGCCAGGCGGCTTACACTGAAGCTTTCTTT
TRBV5-1,TRBJ2-2,14,.,.,CASSLITGPGELFF,TGCGCCAGCAGCCTGATTACAGGGCCCGGGGAGCTGTTTTTT
TRBV27,TRBJ1-1,14,.,.,CASTSHQGRDKAFF,TGTGCCAGCACCTCTCATCAGGGGAGGGATAAAGCTTTCTTT
TRBV7-9,TRBJ1-6,16,.,.,CASSIVGSSYNSPLHF,TGTGCCAGCAGCATAGTAGGAAGCTCCTATAATTCACCCCTCCACTTT
TRBV27,TRBJ2-1,17,.,TRBD1,CASSLSQQGYSYNEQFF,TGTGCCAGCAGTTTATCACAACAGGGGTACTCCTACAATGAGCAGTTCTTC
TRBV11-2,TRBJ2-1,14,.,.,CASSLGDHYNEQFF,TGTGCCAGCAGCTTAGGGGACCATTACAATGAGCAGTTCTTC
TRBV5-4,TRBJ2-5,14,.,TRBD1,CASSVGQLQETQYF,TGTGCCAGCAGCGTGGGACAGCTCCAAGAGACCCAGTACTTC
TRBV7-9,TRBJ1-1,12,many,.,CASSLDRTEAFF,TGTGCCAGCAGCTTAGATCGTACTGAAGCTTTCTTT
TRBV19,TRBJ1-1,14,.,.,CASSMTEMNTEAFF,TGTGCCAGTAGTATGACAGAGATGAACACTGAAGCTTTCTTT
TRBV19,TRBJ1-1,14,.,.,CASSIWQMNTEAFF,TGTGCCAGTAGTATTTGGCAGATGAACACTGAAGCTTTCTTT
TRBV10-3,TRBJ2-3,12,.,.,CAMQGSTDTQYF,TGTGCCATGCAGGGGAGCACAGATACGCAGTATTTT
TRBV3-1/TRBV3-2,TRBJ2-7,13,.,.,CASSQDRSALPPF,TGTGCCAGCAGCCAAGATAGGTCGGCTCTACCCCCCTTC
TRBV7-8,TRBJ2-3,14,.,.,CASSLARLADTQYF,TGTGCCAGCAGCTTAGCAAGGCTAGCCGATACGCAGTATTTT
TRBV5-1,TRBJ1-1,13,.,.,CASSLGGNTEAFF,TGCGCCAGCAGCTTAGGGGGGAACACTGAAGCTTTCTTT
TRBV9,TRBJ2-3,14,.,.,CASNAGGSTDTQYF,TGTGCCAGCAACGCCGGGGGAAGCACAGATACGCAGTATTTT
TRBV18,TRBJ2-3,15,.,.,CASSLEKGGTDTQYF,TGTGCCAGCTCACTAGAGAAAGGAGGCACAGATACGCAGTATTTT
TRBV2,TRBJ2-7,14,.,.,CASKLGTQSYEQYF,TGTGCCAGCAAGTTGGGGACACAATCCTACGAGCAGTACTTC
TRBV12-5,TRBJ1-5,16,.,.,CASGLVGHPSNQPQHF,TGTGCTAGTGGTTTGGTAGGACATCCTAGCAATCAGCCCCAGCATTTT
TRBV19,TRBJ2-5,16,.,.,CASSISTVSGSETQYF,TGTGCCAGTAGTATTTCTACGGTGAGCGGTTCAGAGACCCAGTACTTC